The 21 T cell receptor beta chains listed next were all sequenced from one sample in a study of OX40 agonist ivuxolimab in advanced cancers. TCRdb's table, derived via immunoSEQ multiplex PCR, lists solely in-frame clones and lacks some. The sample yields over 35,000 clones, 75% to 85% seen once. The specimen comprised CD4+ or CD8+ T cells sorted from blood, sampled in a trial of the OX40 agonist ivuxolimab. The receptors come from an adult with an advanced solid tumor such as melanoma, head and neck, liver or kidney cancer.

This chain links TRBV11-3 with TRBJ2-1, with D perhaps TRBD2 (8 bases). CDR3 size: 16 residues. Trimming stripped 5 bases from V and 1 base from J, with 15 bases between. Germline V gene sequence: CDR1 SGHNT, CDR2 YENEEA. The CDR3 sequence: CASSRQGLVSYNEQFF. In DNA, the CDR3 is TGTGCCAGCAGCAGACAGGGACTAGTTTCCTACAATGAGCAGTTCTTC.

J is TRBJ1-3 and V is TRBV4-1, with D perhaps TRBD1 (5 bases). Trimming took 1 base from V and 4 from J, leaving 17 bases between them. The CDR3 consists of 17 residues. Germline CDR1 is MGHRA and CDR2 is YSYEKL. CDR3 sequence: CASSQGRGVGRGNTIYF. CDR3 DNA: TGCGCCAGCAGCCAAGGAAGGGGAGTTGGGAGAGGAAACACCATATATTTT.

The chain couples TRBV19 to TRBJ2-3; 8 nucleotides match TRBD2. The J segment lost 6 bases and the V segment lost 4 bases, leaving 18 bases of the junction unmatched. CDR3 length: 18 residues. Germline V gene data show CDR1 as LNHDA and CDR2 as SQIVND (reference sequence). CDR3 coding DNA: TGTGCCAGTAGTAGGGCCGTTGGGCTAGCGGGTGGGTTCGATACGCAGTATTTT. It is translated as CASSRAVGLAGGFDTQYF.

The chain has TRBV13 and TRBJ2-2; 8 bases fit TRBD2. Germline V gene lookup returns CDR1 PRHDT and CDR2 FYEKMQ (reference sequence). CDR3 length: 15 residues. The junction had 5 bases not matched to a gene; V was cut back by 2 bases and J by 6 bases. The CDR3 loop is CASSLNAGGAGELFF. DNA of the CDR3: TGTGCCAGCAGCTTAAATGCGGGGGGTGCCGGGGAGCTGTTTTTT.

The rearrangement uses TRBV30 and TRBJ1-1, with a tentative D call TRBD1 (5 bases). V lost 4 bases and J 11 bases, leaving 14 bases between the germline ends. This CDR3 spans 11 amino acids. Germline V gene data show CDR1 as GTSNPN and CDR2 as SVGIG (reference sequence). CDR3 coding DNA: TGTGCCTGGAAAAAGGGAGGGGACGCTTTCTTT. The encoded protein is CAWKKGGDAFF.

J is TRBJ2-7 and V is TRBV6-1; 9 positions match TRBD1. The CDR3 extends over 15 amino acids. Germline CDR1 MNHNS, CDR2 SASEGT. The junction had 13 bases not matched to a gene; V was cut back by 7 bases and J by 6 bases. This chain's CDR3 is CASIITGTGKSEQYF. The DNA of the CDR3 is TGTGCCAGCATAATAACGGGGACAGGGAAGTCCGAGCAGTACTTC.

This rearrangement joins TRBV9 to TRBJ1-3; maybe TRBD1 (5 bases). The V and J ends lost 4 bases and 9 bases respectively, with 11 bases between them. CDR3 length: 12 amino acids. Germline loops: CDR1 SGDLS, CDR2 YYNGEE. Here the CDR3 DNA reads TGTGCCAGCAGCCCAGTGGGGGGCACCATATATTTT. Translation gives CASSPVGGTIYF.

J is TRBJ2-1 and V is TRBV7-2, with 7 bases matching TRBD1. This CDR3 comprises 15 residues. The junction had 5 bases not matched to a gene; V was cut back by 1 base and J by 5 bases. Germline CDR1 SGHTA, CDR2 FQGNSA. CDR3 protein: CASSLVGTVNNEQFF. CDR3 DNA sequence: TGTGCCAGCAGCTTAGTCGGGACAGTAAACAATGAGCAGTTCTTC.

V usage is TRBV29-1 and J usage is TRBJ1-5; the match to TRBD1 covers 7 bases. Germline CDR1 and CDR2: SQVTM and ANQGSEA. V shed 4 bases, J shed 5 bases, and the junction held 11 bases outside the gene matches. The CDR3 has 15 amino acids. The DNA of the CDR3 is TGCAGCGTTGTATTCGACAGGGAACGGGATCAGCCCCAGCATTTT. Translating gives CSVVFDRERDQPQHF.

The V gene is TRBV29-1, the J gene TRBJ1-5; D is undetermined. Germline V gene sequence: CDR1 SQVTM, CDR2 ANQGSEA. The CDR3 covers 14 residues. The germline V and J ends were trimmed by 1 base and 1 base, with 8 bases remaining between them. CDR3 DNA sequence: TGCAGCGTTGAAGTATCGGGGAGCAATCAGCCCCAGCATTTT. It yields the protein CSVEVSGSNQPQHF. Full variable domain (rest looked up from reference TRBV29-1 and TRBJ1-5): SAVISQKPSRDICQRGTSLTIQCQVDSQVTMMFWYRQQPGQSLTLIATANQGSEATYESGFVIDKFPISRPNLTFSTLTVSNMSPEDSSIYLCSVEVSGSNQPQHFGDGTRLSIL.

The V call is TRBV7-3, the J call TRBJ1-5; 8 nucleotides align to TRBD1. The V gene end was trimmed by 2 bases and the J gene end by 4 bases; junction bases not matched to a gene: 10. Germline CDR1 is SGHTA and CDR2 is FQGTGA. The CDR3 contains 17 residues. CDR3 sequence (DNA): TGTGCCAGCAGCTTATATACGGACAGGGAAAGGAATCAGCCCCAGCATTTT. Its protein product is CASSLYTDRERNQPQHF.

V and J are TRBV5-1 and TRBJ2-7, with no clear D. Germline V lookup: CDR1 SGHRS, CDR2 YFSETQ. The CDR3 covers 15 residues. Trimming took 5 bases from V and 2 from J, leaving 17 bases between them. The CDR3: CASSLRSGSTYEQYF. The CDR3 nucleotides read TGCGCCAGCAGTCTTCGCTCCGGGTCAACCTACGAGCAGTACTTC.

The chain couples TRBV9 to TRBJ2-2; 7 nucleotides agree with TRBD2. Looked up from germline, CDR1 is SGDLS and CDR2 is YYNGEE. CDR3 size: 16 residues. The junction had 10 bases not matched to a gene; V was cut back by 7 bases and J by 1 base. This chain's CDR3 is CASRPGGSGNTGELFF. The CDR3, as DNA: TGTGCCAGCCGCCCGGGGGGTAGCGGGAACACCGGGGAGCTGTTTTTT. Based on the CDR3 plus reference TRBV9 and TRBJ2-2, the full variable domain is DSGVTQTPKHLITATGQRVTLRCSPRSGDLSVYWYQQSLDQGLQFLIQYYNGEERAKGNILERFSAQQFPDLHSELNLSSLELGDSALYFCASRPGGSGNTGELFFGEGSRLTVL.

In DNA, the CDR3 is TGTGCCAGCTCACCGCGAGACGGTGAAGGCTACACCTTC. Amino acid sequence: CASSPRDGEGYTF. The V call is TRBV18, the J call TRBJ1-2; no clear D. Trimming left V 3 bases short and J 8 bases short, with 13 bases between. Germline V gene data show CDR1 as KGHSH and CDR2 as LQKENI. CDR3 length equals 13 residues. Full variable domain (rest looked up from reference TRBV18 and TRBJ1-2): NAGVMQNPRHLVRRRGQEARLRCSPMKGHSHVYWYRQLPEEGLKFMVYLQKENIIDESGMPKERFSAEFPKEGPSILRIQQVVRGDSAAYFCASSPRDGEGYTFGSGTRLTVV.

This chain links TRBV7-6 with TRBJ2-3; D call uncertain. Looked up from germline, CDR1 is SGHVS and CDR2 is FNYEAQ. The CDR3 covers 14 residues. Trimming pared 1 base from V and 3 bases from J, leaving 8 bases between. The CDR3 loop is CASSLGIDTDTQYF. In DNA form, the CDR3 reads TGTGCCAGCAGCTTAGGTATTGATACAGATACGCAGTATTTT. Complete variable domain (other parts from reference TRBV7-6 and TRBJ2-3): GAGVSQSPRYKVTKRGQDVALRCDPISGHVSLYWYRQALGQGPEFLTYFNYEAQQDKSGLPNDRFSAERPEGSISTLTIQRTEQRDSAMYRCASSLGIDTDTQYFGPGTRLTVL.

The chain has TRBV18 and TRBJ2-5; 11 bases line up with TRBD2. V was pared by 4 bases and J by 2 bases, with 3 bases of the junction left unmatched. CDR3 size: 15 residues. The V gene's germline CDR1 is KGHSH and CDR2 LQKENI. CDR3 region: CASSLTSGRQETQYF. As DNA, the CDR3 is TGTGCCAGCTCACTTACTAGCGGGAGACAAGAGACCCAGTACTTC.

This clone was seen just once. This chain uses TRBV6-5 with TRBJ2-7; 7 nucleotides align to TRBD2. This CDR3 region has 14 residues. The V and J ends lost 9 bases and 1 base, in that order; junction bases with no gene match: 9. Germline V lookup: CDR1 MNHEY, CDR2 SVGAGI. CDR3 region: CASGRSGESYEQYF. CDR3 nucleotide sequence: TGTGCCAGTGGCCGGAGCGGGGAGTCCTACGAGCAGTACTTC.

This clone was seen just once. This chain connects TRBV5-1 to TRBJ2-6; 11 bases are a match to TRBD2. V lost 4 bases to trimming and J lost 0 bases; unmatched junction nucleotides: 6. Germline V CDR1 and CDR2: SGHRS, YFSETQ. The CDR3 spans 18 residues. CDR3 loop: CASSLGTSGNSGANVLTF. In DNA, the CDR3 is TGCGCCAGCAGCCTGGGGACTAGCGGCAACTCTGGGGCCAACGTCCTGACTTTC. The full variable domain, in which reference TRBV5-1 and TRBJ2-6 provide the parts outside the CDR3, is KAGVTQTPRYLIKTRGQQVTLSCSPISGHRSVSWYQQTPGQGLQFLFEYFSETQRNKGNFPGRFSGRQFSNSRSEMNVSTLELGDSALYLCASSLGTSGNSGANVLTFGAGSRLTVL.

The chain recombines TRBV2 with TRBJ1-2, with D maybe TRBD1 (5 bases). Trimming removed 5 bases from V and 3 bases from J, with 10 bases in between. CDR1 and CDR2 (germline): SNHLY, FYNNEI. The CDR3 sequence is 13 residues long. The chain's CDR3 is CASSTDSYYGYTF. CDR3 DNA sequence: TGTGCCAGCAGTACTGACAGCTACTATGGCTACACCTTC.

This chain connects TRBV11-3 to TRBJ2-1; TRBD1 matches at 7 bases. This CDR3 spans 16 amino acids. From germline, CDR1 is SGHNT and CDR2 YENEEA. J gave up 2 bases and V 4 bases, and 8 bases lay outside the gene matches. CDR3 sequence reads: CASSYGNRGTYNEQFF. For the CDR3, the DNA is TGTGCCAGCAGCTACGGTAACAGGGGCACCTACAATGAGCAGTTCTTC.

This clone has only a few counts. CDR3 DNA sequence: TGTGCCAGCAGCGTGACCTCCCAAGAGACCCAGTACTTC. This translates into CASSVTSQETQYF. This chain joins TRBV7-8 and TRBJ2-5; no reliable D call. Trimming left V 5 bases short and J 1 base short, with 8 bases between. CDR3 size: 13 residues. Germline CDR1 reads SGHVS; CDR2 reads FQNEAQ.